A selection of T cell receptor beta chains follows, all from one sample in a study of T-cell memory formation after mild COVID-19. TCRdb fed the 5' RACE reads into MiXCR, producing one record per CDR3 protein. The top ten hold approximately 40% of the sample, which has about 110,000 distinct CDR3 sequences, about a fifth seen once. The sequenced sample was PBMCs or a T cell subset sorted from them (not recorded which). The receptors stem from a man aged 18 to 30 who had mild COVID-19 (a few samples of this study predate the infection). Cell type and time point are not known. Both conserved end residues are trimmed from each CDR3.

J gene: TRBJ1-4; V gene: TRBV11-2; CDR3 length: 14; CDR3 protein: ASSLTGTKANEKLF
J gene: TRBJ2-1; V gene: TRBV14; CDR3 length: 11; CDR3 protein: ASSPVREGRQF
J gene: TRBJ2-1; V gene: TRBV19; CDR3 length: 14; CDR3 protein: ASSSEESLSYNEQF
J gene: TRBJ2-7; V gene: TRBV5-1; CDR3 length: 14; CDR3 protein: ASSPKTAPYSYEQY
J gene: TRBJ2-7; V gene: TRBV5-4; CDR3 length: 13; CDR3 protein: ASSPGSRGTYEQY
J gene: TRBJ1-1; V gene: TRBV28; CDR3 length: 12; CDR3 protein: ASTTTGRNTEAF
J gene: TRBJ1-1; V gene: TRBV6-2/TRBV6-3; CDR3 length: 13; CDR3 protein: ASDRSGGSNTEAF
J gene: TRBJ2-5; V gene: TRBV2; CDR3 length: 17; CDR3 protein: ASSEAWSEQSNYQETQY
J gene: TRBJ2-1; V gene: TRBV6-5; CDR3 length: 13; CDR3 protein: ASSYETSGGFEQF
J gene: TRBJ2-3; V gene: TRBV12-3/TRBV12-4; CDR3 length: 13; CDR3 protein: ASSRRGGRTDTQY
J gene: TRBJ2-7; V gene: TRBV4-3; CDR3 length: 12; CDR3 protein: ASSQGGGGYEQY
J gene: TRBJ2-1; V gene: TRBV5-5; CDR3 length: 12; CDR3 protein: ASSLADRIFEQF